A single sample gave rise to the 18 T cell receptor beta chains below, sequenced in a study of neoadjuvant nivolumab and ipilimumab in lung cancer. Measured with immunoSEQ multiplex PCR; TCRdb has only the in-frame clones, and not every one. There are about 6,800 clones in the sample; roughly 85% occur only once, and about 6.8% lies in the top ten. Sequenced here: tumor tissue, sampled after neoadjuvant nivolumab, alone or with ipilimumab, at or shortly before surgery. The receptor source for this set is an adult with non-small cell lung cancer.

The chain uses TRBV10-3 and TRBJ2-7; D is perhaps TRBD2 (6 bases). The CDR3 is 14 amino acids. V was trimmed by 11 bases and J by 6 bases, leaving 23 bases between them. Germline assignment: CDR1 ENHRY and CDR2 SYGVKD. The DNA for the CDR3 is TGTGCCGGGGGGAGGACCTCCGCAGCGGGCGAGCAGTACTTC. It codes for CAGGRTSAAGEQYF.

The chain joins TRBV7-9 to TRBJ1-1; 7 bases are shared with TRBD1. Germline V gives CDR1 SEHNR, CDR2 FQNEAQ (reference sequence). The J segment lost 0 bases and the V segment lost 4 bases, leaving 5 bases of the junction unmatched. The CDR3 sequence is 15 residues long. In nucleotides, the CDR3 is TGTGCCAGCAGCTCAGGGGGACGGATGAACACTGAAGCTTTCTTT. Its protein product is CASSSGGRMNTEAFF.

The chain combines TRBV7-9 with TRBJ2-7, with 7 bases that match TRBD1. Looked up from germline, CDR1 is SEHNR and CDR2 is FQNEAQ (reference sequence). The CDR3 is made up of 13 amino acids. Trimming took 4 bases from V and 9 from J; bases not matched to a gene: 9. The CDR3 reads CASSSTGATGQYF. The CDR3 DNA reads TGTGCCAGCAGCTCAACAGGGGCTACAGGGCAGTACTTC.

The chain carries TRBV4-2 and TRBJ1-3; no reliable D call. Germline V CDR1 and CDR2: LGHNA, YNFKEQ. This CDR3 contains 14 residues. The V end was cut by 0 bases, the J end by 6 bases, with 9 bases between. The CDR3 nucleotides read TGTGCCAGCAGCCAAGATCGCGCATCAAACACCATATATTTT. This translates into CASSQDRASNTIYF.

CDR3 sequence reads: CASSVDSSYNEQFF. The CDR3 DNA is TGTGCCAGCAGTGTGGACAGCTCCTACAATGAGCAGTTCTTC. This rearrangement joins TRBV2 to TRBJ2-1; possible D gene TRBD1, 6 bases. CDR3 length: 14 amino acids. V lost 4 bases and J 0 bases, leaving 7 bases between the germline ends. Per germline, CDR1 SNHLY and CDR2 FYNNEI.

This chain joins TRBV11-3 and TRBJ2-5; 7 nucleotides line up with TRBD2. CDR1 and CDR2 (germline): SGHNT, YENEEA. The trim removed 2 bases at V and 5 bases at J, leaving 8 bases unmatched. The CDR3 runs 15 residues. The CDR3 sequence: CASSLNGGMRETQYF. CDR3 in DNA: TGTGCCAGCAGCTTAAACGGGGGGATGAGGGAGACCCAGTACTTC.

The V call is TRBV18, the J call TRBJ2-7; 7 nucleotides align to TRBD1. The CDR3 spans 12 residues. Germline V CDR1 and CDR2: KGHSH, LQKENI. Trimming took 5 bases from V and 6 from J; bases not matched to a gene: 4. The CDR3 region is CASSSRDSEQYF. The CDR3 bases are TGTGCCAGCTCATCCAGGGACAGCGAGCAGTACTTC.

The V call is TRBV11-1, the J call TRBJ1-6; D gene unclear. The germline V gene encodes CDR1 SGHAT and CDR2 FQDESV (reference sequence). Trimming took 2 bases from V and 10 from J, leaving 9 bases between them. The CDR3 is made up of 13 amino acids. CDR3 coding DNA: TGTGCCAGCAGCTTAAGGGTGAGATCACCCCTCCACTTT. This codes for CASSLRVRSPLHF.

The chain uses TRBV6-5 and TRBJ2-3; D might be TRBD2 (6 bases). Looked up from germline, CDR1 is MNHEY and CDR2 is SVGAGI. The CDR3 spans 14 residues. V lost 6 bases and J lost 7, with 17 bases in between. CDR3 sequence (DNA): TGTGCCAGCAGGAGAGGAGGGCCGCCTTATACGCAGTATTTT. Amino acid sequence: CASRRGGPPYTQYF.

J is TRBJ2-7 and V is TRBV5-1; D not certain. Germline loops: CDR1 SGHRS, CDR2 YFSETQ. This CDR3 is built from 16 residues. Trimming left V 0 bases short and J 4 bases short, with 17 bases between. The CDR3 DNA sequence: TGCGCCAGCAGCTTGGGTTGGATACCGATCGGGTACGAGCAGTACTTC. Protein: CASSLGWIPIGYEQYF.

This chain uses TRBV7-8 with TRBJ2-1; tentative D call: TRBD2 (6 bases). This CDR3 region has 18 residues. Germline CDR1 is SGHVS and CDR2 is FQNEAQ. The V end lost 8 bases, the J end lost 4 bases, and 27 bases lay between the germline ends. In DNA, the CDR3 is TGTGCCAGCCAAAAGGGAGCGGGTGGTCGCCACTATTACAATGAGCAGTTCTTC. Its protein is CASQKGAGGRHYYNEQFF.

CDR3: CASSLYGSYEQYF. CDR3 nucleotides: TGCGCCAGCAGCTTGTACGGATCCTACGAGCAGTACTTC. V usage is TRBV5-1 and J usage is TRBJ2-7; D not resolved. This CDR3 is built from 13 residues. Germline loops: CDR1 SGHRS, CDR2 YFSETQ. The V gene lost 1 base and the J gene lost 1 base, with 6 bases spanning the gap.

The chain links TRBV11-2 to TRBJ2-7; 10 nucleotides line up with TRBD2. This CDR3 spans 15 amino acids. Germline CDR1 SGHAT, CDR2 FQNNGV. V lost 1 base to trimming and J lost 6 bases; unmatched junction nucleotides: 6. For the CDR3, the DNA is TGTGCCAGCAGCTTAGGACGGACTAGCGGCGGCGAGCAGTACTTC. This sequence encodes CASSLGRTSGGEQYF. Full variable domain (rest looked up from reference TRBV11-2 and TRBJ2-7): EAGVAQSPRYKIIEKRQSVAFWCNPISGHATLYWYQQILGQGPKLLIQFQNNGVVDDSQLPKDRFSAERLKGVDSTLKIQPAKLEDSAVYLCASSLGRTSGGEQYFGPGTRLTVT.

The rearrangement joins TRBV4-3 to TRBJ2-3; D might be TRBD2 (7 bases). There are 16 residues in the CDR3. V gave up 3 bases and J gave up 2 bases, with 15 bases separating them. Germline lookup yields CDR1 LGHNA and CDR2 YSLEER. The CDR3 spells CASSHSQGTTTDTQYF. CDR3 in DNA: TGCGCCAGCAGCCATTCCCAGGGGACTACCACAGATACGCAGTATTTT.

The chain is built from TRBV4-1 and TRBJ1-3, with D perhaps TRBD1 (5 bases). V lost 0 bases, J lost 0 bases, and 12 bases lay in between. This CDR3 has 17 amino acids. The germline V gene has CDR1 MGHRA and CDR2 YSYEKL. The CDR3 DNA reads TGCGCCAGCAGCCAAGATAGGGGCTGGAGCTCTGGAAACACCATATATTTT. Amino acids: CASSQDRGWSSGNTIYF.

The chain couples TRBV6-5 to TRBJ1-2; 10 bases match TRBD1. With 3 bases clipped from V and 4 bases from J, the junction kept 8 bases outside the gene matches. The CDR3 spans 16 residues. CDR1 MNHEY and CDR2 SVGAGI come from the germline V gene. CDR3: CASSYLVGQGGYGYTF. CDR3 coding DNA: TGTGCCAGCAGTTATCTCGTTGGACAGGGGGGCTATGGCTACACCTTC.

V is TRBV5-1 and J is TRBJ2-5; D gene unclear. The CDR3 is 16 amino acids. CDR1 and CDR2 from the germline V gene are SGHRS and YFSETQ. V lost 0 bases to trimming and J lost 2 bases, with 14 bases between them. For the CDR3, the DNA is TGCGCCAGCAGCTTGGCGACCAGGTGGGGTCAAGAGACCCAGTACTTC. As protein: CASSLATRWGQETQYF.

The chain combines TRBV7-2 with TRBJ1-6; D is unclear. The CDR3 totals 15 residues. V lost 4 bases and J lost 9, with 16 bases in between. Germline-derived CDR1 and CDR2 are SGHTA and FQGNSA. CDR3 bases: TGTGCCAGCAGCTCCAACTCCGGGGAAGGTTCACCCCTCCACTTT. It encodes CASSSNSGEGSPLHF.